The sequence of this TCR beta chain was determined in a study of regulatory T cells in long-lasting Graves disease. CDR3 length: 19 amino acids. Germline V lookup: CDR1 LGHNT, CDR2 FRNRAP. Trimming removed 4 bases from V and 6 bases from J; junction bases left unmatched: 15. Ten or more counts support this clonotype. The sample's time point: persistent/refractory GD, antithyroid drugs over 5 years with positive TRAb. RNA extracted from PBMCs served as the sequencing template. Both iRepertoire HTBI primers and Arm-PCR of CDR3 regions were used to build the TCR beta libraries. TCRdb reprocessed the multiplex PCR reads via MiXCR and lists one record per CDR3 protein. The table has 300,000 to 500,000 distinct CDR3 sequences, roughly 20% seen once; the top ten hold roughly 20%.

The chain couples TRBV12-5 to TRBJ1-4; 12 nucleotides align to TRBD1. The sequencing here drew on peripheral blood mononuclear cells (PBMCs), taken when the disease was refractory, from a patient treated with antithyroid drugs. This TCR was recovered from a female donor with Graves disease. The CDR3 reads CASGSDPGTGGAFDEKLFF. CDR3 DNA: TGTGCTAGTGGTTCGGACCCCGGGACAGGGGGCGCATTTGATGAAAAACTGTTTTTT.